This entry is about one T cell receptor (beta chain). What this receptor recognizes is not known. No base-level quality is on record; no much larger clone is a single base apart. TCRbeta CDR3 regions were amplified from genomic DNA using the immunoSEQ Assay, a bias-controlled multiplex PCR. On the study's bioinformatics: Nucleated cell counts per sample were estimated from amplification of reference gene primers within the assay. To quantify the absolute abundance of each unique TCRbeta CDR3 rearrangement, sequence reads were collapsed and filtered. For each sample, productive Simpson clonality was calculated as the square root of Simpson's diversity index across productive rearrangements. Sourced from immuneACCESS, this table was stored by TCRdb with only in-frame sequences that have V and J called. A share of the clones is absent; for the studies checked, an unresolved V gene accounts for under half, and the remainder has no known explanation. V and J calls and clone size follow that table, whereas D and trimming were derived from the DNA. This sample comprises about 340,000 clones, around 88% of them detected only once. The ten largest clones represent 2.5% to 3% of the sample.

Each collaborating institution followed its own protocols to collect whole blood in K2EDTA tubes. For TCRbeta analysis, collaborators shipped samples in one of three forms: frozen whole blood, isolated PBMCs, or DNA extracted from either of those sample types. The record originates from a study of blood T cell repertoires in COVID-19 (dated by TCRdb to about 2020). With regard to the full study: The collaborator samples originated in the United States, Italy and Spain and spanned the acute and convalescent phases of COVID-19. The prospective study material was composed of cDNA or gDNA derived from T cells, B-cell-depleted T cells, or PBMCs. Subjects who had been exposed to COVID-19, were actively infected with it, or had recovered from it provided the deeply sampled blood TCRbeta repertoires that made up the dataset. The repertoires were made available in a free public database intended to serve as a resource for research on the immune response to SARS-CoV-2. The samples were drawn from two sources: the first 160 participants of the ongoing ImmuneRACE study, and 950 to 1,500 subjects contributed by 6 global collaborators. Nearly every sample came with metadata listing a de-identified subject ID, COVID-19 status, age in years and sex. HLA class I and class II types, where available, came from metadata supplied by the sample provider rather than from assay-based typing. Overall study results and their limits: The quantity of clinical and demographic metadata differed by source and by participant and was supplied without curation.

Measured from the cysteine to the phenylalanine, the CDR3 is 13 residues long. Of the read, only the CDR3 DNA is kept; its 39 bases are in frame from base 1. Per the germline V gene (reference sequence), LNHDA is the CDR1 and SQIVND is the CDR2. Between the V and J ends, shortened by 4 bases and 5 bases respectively, the junction contains 12 bases. Material: peripheral blood. The receptor was isolated from a man under 40 with active or convalescent COVID-19. The chain is assembled from TRBV19 and TRBJ2-7, and perhaps TRBD1 as D gene, on 6 matching bases. The CDR3 region reads CASSTRYRDEQYF. The DNA sequence is TGTGCCAGTAGTACCAGGTACAGGGACGAGCAGTACTTC.